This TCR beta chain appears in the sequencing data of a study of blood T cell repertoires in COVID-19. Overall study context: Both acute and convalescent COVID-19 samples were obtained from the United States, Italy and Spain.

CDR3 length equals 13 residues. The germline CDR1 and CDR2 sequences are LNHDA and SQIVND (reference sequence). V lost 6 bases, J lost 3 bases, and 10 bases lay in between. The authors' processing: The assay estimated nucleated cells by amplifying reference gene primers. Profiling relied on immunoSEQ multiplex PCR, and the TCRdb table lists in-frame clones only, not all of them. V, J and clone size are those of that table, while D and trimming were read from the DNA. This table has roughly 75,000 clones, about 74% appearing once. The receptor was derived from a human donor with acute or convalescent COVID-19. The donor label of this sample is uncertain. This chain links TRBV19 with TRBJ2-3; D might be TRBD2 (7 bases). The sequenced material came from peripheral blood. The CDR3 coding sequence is TGTGCCAGTAGACAGGGAGGGACAGATACGCAGTATTTT. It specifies CASRQGGTDTQYF.